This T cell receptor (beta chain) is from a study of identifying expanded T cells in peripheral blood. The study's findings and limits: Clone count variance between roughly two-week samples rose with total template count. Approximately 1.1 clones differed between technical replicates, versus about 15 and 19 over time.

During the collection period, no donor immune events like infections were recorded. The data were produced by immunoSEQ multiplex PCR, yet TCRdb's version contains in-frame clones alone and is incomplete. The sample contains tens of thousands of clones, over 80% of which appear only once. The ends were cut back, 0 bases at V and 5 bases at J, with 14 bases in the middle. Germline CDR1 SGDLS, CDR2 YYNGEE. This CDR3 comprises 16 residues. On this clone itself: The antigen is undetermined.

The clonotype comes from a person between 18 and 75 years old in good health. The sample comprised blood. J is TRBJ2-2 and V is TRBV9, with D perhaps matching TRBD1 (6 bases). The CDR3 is CASSVGLGARTGELFF. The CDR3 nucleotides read TGTGCCAGCAGCGTAGGACTGGGGGCGCGGACCGGGGAGCTGTTTTTT.